This T cell receptor beta chain was captured by sequencing in a study of T cells after yellow fever vaccination. TCRdb independently ran MiXCR on the 5' RACE reads; one entry per CDR3 protein. The sample has hundreds of thousands of distinct CDR3 sequences, 8.5% to 10% seen once; the top ten hold around 3.4%. Study-level results: Abundant bulk-derived clonotypes could contaminate FACS-sorted repertoires. A small share of clonotypes appeared in both CD4 and CD8 compartments. Faster peaking, at day 5 versus 15, marked a secondary response that was weaker.

The CDR3 is made up of 12 amino acids. The germline V gene encodes CDR1 SEHNR and CDR2 FQNEAQ (reference sequence). V lost 4 bases and J 6 bases, leaving 8 bases between the germline ends. This clonotype was detected ten times or more. The antigen remains unidentified. The receptor was isolated from a man in his late teens or twenties who received the YFV17D yellow fever vaccine. Sequenced material: CD4+ T cells sorted from PBMCs, taken 5 days after the yellow fever booster vaccination. The chain joins TRBV7-9 to TRBJ2-3; D is ambiguous. CDR3 protein: CASSSDQDTQYF. For the CDR3, the DNA is TGTGCCAGCAGCTCGGATCAGGATACGCAGTATTTT.